The TCR beta chain under discussion was sequenced for a study of OX40 agonist ivuxolimab in advanced cancers. Study details: Dose-escalation subjects each had hepatocellular carcinoma, melanoma, renal cell or head and neck cancer.

Some clones are missing from TCRdb's copy, which holds only in-frame ones; the method was immunoSEQ multiplex PCR. Counted here are about 46,000 clones, roughly three quarters occurring once; the ten biggest clones make up roughly 2.7%. Germline trimming cut 1 base from V and 7 bases from J; bases unmatched to any gene: 9. Germline CDR1 and CDR2: LGHNA and YNFKEQ. The CDR3 runs to 15 residues. The sample was CD4+ or CD8+ T cells sorted from blood, taken in a trial of the OX40 agonist ivuxolimab. The receptor's source is an adult with an advanced solid tumor such as melanoma, head and neck, liver or kidney cancer. The rearrangement links TRBV4-2 to TRBJ1-1, with 7 bases that match TRBD1. In nucleotides, the CDR3 is TGTGCCAGCAGCCAAGGACAGGGACTAAAGGTTGAAGCTTTCTTT. It yields the protein CASSQGQGLKVEAFF.